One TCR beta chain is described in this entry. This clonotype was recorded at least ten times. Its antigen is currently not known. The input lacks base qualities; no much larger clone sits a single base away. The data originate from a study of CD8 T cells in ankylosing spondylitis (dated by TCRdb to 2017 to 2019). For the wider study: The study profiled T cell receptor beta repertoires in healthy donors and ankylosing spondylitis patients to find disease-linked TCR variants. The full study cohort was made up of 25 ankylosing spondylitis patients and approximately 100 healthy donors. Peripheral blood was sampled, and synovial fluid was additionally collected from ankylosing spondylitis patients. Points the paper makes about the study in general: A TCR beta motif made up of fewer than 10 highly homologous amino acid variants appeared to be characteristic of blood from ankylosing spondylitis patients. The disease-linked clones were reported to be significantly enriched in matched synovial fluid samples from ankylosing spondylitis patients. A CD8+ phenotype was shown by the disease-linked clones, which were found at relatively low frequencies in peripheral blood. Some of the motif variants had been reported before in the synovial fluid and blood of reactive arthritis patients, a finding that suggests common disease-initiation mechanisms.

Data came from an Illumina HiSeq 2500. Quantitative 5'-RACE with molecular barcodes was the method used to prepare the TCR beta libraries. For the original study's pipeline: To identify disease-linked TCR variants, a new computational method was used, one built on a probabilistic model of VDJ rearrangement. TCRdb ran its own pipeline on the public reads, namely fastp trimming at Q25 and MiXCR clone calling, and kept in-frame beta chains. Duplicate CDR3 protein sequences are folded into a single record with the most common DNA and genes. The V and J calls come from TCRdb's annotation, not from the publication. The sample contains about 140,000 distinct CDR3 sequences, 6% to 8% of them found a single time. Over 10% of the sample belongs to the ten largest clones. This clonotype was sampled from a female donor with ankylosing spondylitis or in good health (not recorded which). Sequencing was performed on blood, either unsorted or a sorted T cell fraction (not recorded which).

The nucleotide sequence is TGCAGCGTTGGTGGGCCCTACGAGCAGTACTTC. It translates to CSVGGPYEQYF. The chain joins TRBV29-1 to TRBJ2-7; the D gene assignment is ambiguous. The CDR3 contains 11 residues, cysteine and phenylalanine counted. Only the CDR3 part of the read is kept: 33 bases, read in frame from the first base. The germline V gene supplies CDR1 SQVTM and CDR2 ANQGSEA. Trimming at the junction amounts to 4 bases on V and 2 bases on J, and the germline ends lie 6 bases apart.